The 26 T cell receptor beta chains in this list originate from one sample, sequenced in a study of blood T cell repertoires in COVID-19. Sequencing was performed with immunoSEQ multiplex PCR; in TCRdb, only in-frame clones are kept and a portion is missing. The sample holds nearly 350,000 clones, about 90% seen once. Material for sequencing was peripheral blood. All receptors derive from a woman between 50 and 59 years old with COVID-19, enrolled during active disease.

This chain joins TRBV30 and TRBJ1-1; weak D call: TRBD1 (6 bases). V lost 0 bases and J 1 base, leaving 21 bases between the germline ends. CDR3 length equals 18 residues. Germline values: CDR1 GTSNPN, CDR2 SVGIG (reference sequence). For the CDR3, the DNA is TGTGCCTGGAGTGTAAAAGGGGGTGGTCGGGCAAAGAACACTGAAGCTTTCTTT. Amino acids: CAWSVKGGGRAKNTEAFF.

In this sample, this clone turned up a few times. V usage is TRBV11-2 and J usage is TRBJ2-1; 7 positions agree with TRBD2. This CDR3 has 15 residues. V lost 6 bases to trimming and J lost 4 bases; unmatched junction nucleotides: 9. CDR1 and CDR2 (germline): SGHAT, FQNNGV. In DNA, the CDR3 is TGTGCCAGCAGGCCTAGCGGACTTACATACAATGAGCAGTTCTTC. This sequence encodes CASRPSGLTYNEQFF. Looking up the rest from reference TRBV11-2 and TRBJ2-1 gives the full variable domain: EAGVAQSPRYKIIEKRQSVAFWCNPISGHATLYWYQQILGQGPKLLIQFQNNGVVDDSQLPKDRFSAERLKGVDSTLKIQPAKLEDSAVYLCASRPSGLTYNEQFFGPGTRLTVL.

The gene calls are TRBV24-1 and TRBJ2-1, with 7 bases lining up with TRBD2. Germline V gene data show CDR1 as KGHDR and CDR2 as SFDVKD. J was trimmed by 0 bases and V by 5 bases; bases with no gene match: 3. CDR3 size: 15 residues. The CDR3: CATSVAGGSYNEQFF. DNA of the CDR3: TGTGCCACCAGTGTAGCGGGTGGCTCCTACAATGAGCAGTTCTTC.

In this sample, this clone turned up once. V and J are TRBV6-5 and TRBJ1-5; 9 nucleotides agree with TRBD1. Per the germline V gene, CDR1 is MNHEY and CDR2 is SVGAGI. The CDR3 totals 16 residues. J lost 5 bases, V lost 4 bases, and 9 bases had no gene match. The CDR3 is CASSLPKTGGYQPQHF. The CDR3 DNA sequence: TGTGCCAGCAGTTTACCTAAGACAGGGGGTTATCAGCCCCAGCATTTT.

The chain has TRBV28 and TRBJ2-7, with 7 bases aligning to TRBD2. This CDR3 is built from 16 residues. J lost 2 bases, V lost 2 bases, and 9 bases had no gene match. Germline V gene lookup returns CDR1 MDHEN and CDR2 SYDVKM. The CDR3 here is CASSLEASGETYEQYF. In nucleotides, the CDR3 is TGTGCCAGCAGTTTAGAGGCTAGCGGAGAGACCTACGAGCAGTACTTC.

The rearrangement joins TRBV6-1 to TRBJ2-1, with 15 bases fitting TRBD2. CDR3 length equals 20 residues. The germline V gene has CDR1 MNHNS and CDR2 SASEGT. V lost 4 bases and J lost 0; bases outside the gene matches: 10. This CDR3 is CASSASPGLAGGSSYNEQFF. DNA for the CDR3: TGTGCCAGCAGTGCGTCACCGGGACTAGCGGGAGGATCCTCCTACAATGAGCAGTTCTTC.

The chain is built from TRBV4-3 and TRBJ2-1, with 7 bases fitting TRBD2. CDR3 size: 18 residues. Looked up from germline, CDR1 is LGHNA and CDR2 is YSLEER. V gave up 4 bases and J gave up 8 bases; unmatched junction bases: 20. CDR3 DNA: TGCGCCAGCAGCCGGGGCCCCGGGACTAATGGTTATACGGATGAGCAGTTCTTC. Protein: CASSRGPGTNGYTDEQFF.

This chain links TRBV6-5 with TRBJ1-2, with TRBD1 identical over 9 bases. V shed 0 bases, J shed 10 bases, and the junction held 9 bases outside the gene matches. This CDR3 contains 15 residues. CDR1 MNHEY and CDR2 SVGAGI come from the germline V gene. Here the CDR3 DNA reads TGTGCCAGCAGTTACTCAGGCCGACAGGGGGAAGTCTACACCTTC. Translation gives CASSYSGRQGEVYTF.

This clone appeared a few times. The chain carries TRBV14 and TRBJ2-1; 10 nucleotides agree with TRBD2. V shed 5 bases, J shed 7 bases, and the junction held 5 bases outside the gene matches. The CDR3 runs to 14 residues. The germline V gene encodes CDR1 SGHDN and CDR2 FVKESK. The CDR3 nucleotides read TGTGCCAGCAGCTCTAGCGGGAGATTAAATGAGCAGTTCTTC. Its translation: CASSSSGRLNEQFF.

The chain couples TRBV9 to TRBJ1-2; TRBD1 might be the D (5 bases). Between the trimmed V and J ends, which lost 0 bases and 4 bases, there was a span of 16 bases. The CDR3 has 16 amino acids. Germline V lookup: CDR1 SGDLS, CDR2 YYNGEE. Written as DNA, the CDR3 is TGTGCCAGCAGCGTAGCGGGGTGGGGGGGACCCTATGGCTACACCTTC. This translates into CASSVAGWGGPYGYTF.

This clone was seen just once. This chain uses TRBV10-1 with TRBJ2-7; D gene unclear. V lost 4 bases and J 0 bases, leaving 4 bases between the germline ends. This CDR3 is 12 amino acids long. CDR1 and CDR2 from the germline V gene are WNHNN and SYGVQD (reference sequence). The CDR3 DNA is TGCGCCAGCAGTGGGAGCTCCTACGAGCAGTACTTC. It specifies CASSGSSYEQYF.

The chain combines TRBV6-1 with TRBJ2-7; unclear D gene. CDR1 MNHNS and CDR2 SASEGT come from the germline V gene. V was cut by 2 bases and J by 3 bases, with 2 bases left in between. The CDR3 has 11 amino acids. CDR3 sequence reads: CASSELYEQYF. In nucleotides, the CDR3 is TGTGCCAGCAGTGAACTCTACGAGCAGTACTTC.

This chain connects TRBV30 to TRBJ1-5; TRBD1 might be the D (5 bases). The CDR3 runs 16 residues. Trimming stripped 5 bases from V and 0 bases from J, with 17 bases between. The germline gives CDR1 GTSNPN, CDR2 SVGIG (reference sequence). CDR3 nucleotides: TGTGCCTGGGTGGGGGGACTTACGTATAGCAATCAGCCCCAGCATTTT. As protein: CAWVGGLTYSNQPQHF.

The J gene is TRBJ1-4, the V gene TRBV2; no definite D call. CDR1 SNHLY and CDR2 FYNNEI come from the germline V gene. The ends were cut back, 6 bases at V and 4 bases at J, with 21 bases in the middle. The CDR3 covers 17 residues. CDR3 DNA: TGTGCCAGCAGCCTAGAGAGGCAGTTGAATGGTAATGAAAAACTGTTTTTT. Translated: CASSLERQLNGNEKLFF.

The chain employs TRBV19 and TRBJ1-2; maybe TRBD1 (5 bases). Trimming cost V 5 bases and J 8 bases, with 15 bases left between them. The CDR3 is 13 amino acids. Germline CDR1 LNHDA, CDR2 SQIVND (reference sequence). CDR3 protein: CASSGDSPRGYTF. DNA of the CDR3: TGTGCCAGTAGTGGGGACTCCCCACGGGGCTACACCTTC.

V gene TRBV5-6 combines with J gene TRBJ2-7, with 10 bases identical to TRBD2. This CDR3 region has 14 residues. The germline V gene encodes CDR1 SGHDT and CDR2 YYEEEE. V was pared by 2 bases and J by 3 bases, with 2 bases of the junction left unmatched. The CDR3 DNA follows: TGTGCCAGCAGCTTCGGGACTAGCGTCTACGAGCAGTACTTC. This codes for CASSFGTSVYEQYF.

The V call is TRBV5-4, the J call TRBJ2-7; 10 bases align to TRBD1. In germline, CDR1 is SGHNT, CDR2 YYREEE (reference sequence). CDR3 size: 15 residues. J was trimmed by 0 bases and V by 0 bases; bases with no gene match: 0. The CDR3: CASSLGDRGSYEQYF. In nucleotides, the CDR3 is TGTGCCAGCAGCTTGGGGGACAGGGGCTCCTACGAGCAGTACTTC.

The chain links TRBV9 to TRBJ2-6; D uncertain. This CDR3 comprises 17 residues. Germline lookup yields CDR1 SGDLS and CDR2 YYNGEE. V lost 0 bases to trimming and J lost 0 bases, with 10 bases between them. The DNA of the CDR3 is TGTGCCAGCAGCGTAGTTTCCTACCTCTCTGGGGCCAACGTCCTGACTTTC. It yields the protein CASSVVSYLSGANVLTF.

CDR3 in DNA: TGTGCCAGCAGCTTAGTGGGACTAGCGGGAGCACCAGATACGCAGTATTTT. The encoded protein is CASSLVGLAGAPDTQYF. This chain uses TRBV7-2 with TRBJ2-3; TRBD2 matches 14 bases. V lost 1 base to trimming and J lost 4 bases; unmatched junction nucleotides: 4. This CDR3 contains 17 residues. Germline V gene data show CDR1 as SGHTA and CDR2 as FQGNSA.

This chain joins TRBV27 and TRBJ1-2; 8 bases fit TRBD1. There are 15 residues in the CDR3. Germline lookup yields CDR1 MNHEY and CDR2 SMNVEV (reference sequence). V dropped 0 bases and J dropped 3; count of bases not matched to a gene: 3. The CDR3 nucleotides read TGTGCCAGCAGTTTATCGGACAGGGAGGACTATGGCTACACCTTC. Encoded protein: CASSLSDREDYGYTF.

This clone has just a few counts. The chain uses TRBV4-1 and TRBJ1-5, with 8 bases identical to TRBD1. This CDR3 is 14 amino acids long. After removal of 3 bases from V and 2 bases from J, the junction contained 0 bases not matched to a gene. Germline V gives CDR1 MGHRA, CDR2 YSYEKL. CDR3 coding DNA: TGCGCCAGCAGCCAGGACAGGGGCAATCAGCCCCAGCATTTT. It is translated as CASSQDRGNQPQHF.

This clone is a singleton in its sample. V gene TRBV19 combines with J gene TRBJ2-1; 15 bases match TRBD2. After removal of 4 bases from V and 5 bases from J, the junction contained 9 bases not matched to a gene. This CDR3 has 18 amino acids. The germline V gene encodes CDR1 LNHDA and CDR2 SQIVND (reference sequence). The CDR3 sequence is CASSTGLAGGMFNNEQFF. The CDR3 DNA reads TGTGCCAGTAGTACGGGACTAGCGGGAGGAATGTTTAACAATGAGCAGTTCTTC.

The chain couples TRBV2 to TRBJ1-6, with D uncertain. The germline V and J ends were trimmed by 1 base and 0 bases, with 7 bases remaining between them. Germline V gene lookup returns CDR1 SNHLY and CDR2 FYNNEI. This CDR3 comprises 16 residues. The CDR3 here is CASSEGESSYNSPLHF. The CDR3 region has the DNA TGTGCCAGCAGTGAAGGGGAGAGCTCCTATAATTCACCCCTCCACTTT.

This clone was detected only once. In DNA, the CDR3 is TGTGCCAGCAGCCAGGGGGTTATGGATGAGCAGTTCTTC. Translation gives CASSQGVMDEQFF. The chain is built from TRBV7-3 and TRBJ2-1, with 7 bases matching TRBD1. CDR1 and CDR2 from the germline V gene are SGHTA and FQGTGA. V lost 5 bases and J lost 8; bases outside the gene matches: 6. The CDR3 covers 13 residues.

This CDR3 is CASSLSGPRADTQYF. The CDR3 coding sequence is TGCGCCAGCAGTCTTTCTGGGCCGAGAGCAGATACGCAGTATTTT. This rearrangement joins TRBV10-2 to TRBJ2-3; no clear D gene. This CDR3 spans 15 amino acids. The germline CDR1 and CDR2 sequences are WSHSY and SAAADI. Between the trimmed V and J ends, which lost 5 bases and 4 bases, there was a span of 16 bases.

The chain combines TRBV18 with TRBJ2-1, with TRBD2 matching 10 bases. Germline CDR1 KGHSH, CDR2 LQKENI. J lost 2 bases, V lost 3 bases, and 7 bases had no gene match. This CDR3 has 17 amino acids. The CDR3, as DNA: TGTGCCAGCTCACCCCCGGGACTAGCGTATACCTACAATGAGCAGTTCTTC. Translated: CASSPPGLAYTYNEQFF.